The 14 T cell receptor beta chains below all came from one sample that was sequenced in a study of post-analysis software for immune sequencing data. Prepared TCR beta cDNA libraries contained unique molecular identifiers. TCRdb redid the calling of the PCR reads with MiXCR, one entry per CDR3 protein. The top ten hold over 1.5% of the sample, which has 500,000 to 600,000 distinct CDR3 sequences, 44% seen once. Overall study findings and caveats: Roughly five TRBV segments appeared more often in patients than in controls, and TRBV5-6, TRBV5-1 and TRBV20-1 were among these.

What these receptors recognize is not known. The sample consisted of blood. These receptors came from a girl under 18 with multiple sclerosis.

The rearrangement joins TRBV4-2 to TRBJ2-3; tentatively, D is TRBD2 (6 bases). The CDR3 length is 17 residues. V was shortened by 1 base and J by 0 bases, with 14 bases between the two germline ends. Germline lookup yields CDR1 LGHNA and CDR2 YNFKEQ. The CDR3 reads CASSQVVPGLSTDTQYF. CDR3 DNA: TGTGCCAGCAGCCAAGTAGTTCCGGGACTTAGCACAGATACGCAGTATTTT.

The chain links TRBV2 to TRBJ2-5, with 8 positions matching TRBD2. The J call is doubtful: the DNA matches TRBJ2-7 better. The CDR3 totals 13 residues. Germline assignment: CDR1 SNHLY and CDR2 FYNNEI. In DNA form, the CDR3 reads TGTGCCAGCAGCGGGAGGGAGATGTACGAGCAGTACTTC. Translated: CASSGREMYEQYF.

The genes are TRBV7-2 and TRBJ1-6, with 7 nucleotides matching TRBD1. This CDR3 contains 14 residues. After removal of 6 bases from V and 12 bases from J, the junction contained 11 bases not matched to a gene. The germline CDR1 and CDR2 sequences are SGHTA and FQGNSA. The CDR3 coding sequence is TGTGCCAGCAGACCGGCCGGGACAGCTTTACCCCTCCACTTT. This codes for CASRPAGTALPLHF.

This chain links TRBV4-1 with TRBJ2-7; 11 nucleotides line up with TRBD1. Germline V gives CDR1 MGHRA, CDR2 YSYEKL. The CDR3 runs 15 residues. Trimming removed 4 bases from V and 4 bases from J; junction bases left unmatched: 6. CDR3 coding DNA: TGCGCCAGCAGCCGGGGGACAGGGGGTTTGTACGAGCAGTACTTC. It translates to CASSRGTGGLYEQYF.

There are a few counts of this clonotype. The chain carries TRBV6-5 and TRBJ1-5, with D perhaps TRBD1 (6 bases). V was trimmed by 5 bases and J by 2 bases, leaving 13 bases between them. The CDR3 contains 15 residues. Germline CDR1 is MNHEY and CDR2 is SVGAGI. The DNA of the CDR3 is TGTGCCAGCAGTCCCCGGGACACCCGCAATCAGCCCCAGCATTTT. It encodes CASSPRDTRNQPQHF.

As concerns this clonotype: Sequence at one end of the junction differs from germline and may be a read error. The chain joins TRBV12-3 or TRBV12-4 to TRBJ1-1; D unclear. The CDR3 loop spans 13 amino acids. For the CDR3, the DNA is TGTGCCAACAGTTCGTACAGGAACACTGAAGCTTTCTTT. As protein: CANSSYRNTEAFF.

This chain uses TRBV3-1 with TRBJ2-5; D perhaps matches TRBD1 (5 bases). The end of the DNA is better explained by TRBJ2-7, so the J call may be wrong. Germline V gene data show CDR1 as LGHDT and CDR2 as YNNKEL (reference sequence). CDR3 length: 14 residues. This CDR3 is CASSQNIVRGEQYF. The DNA for the CDR3 is TGTGCCAGCAGCCAGAATATCGTTAGGGGCGAGCAGTACTTC.

This chain joins TRBV7-9 and TRBJ1-2, with a tentative D call TRBD1 (5 bases). V lost 1 base, J lost 6 bases, and 12 bases lay in between. The germline V gene encodes CDR1 SEHNR and CDR2 FQNEAQ (reference sequence). CDR3 length: 14 residues. CDR3 nucleotides: TGTGCCAGCAGCTTAGAAAAGGGGACCGATGGCTACACCTTC. Amino acid sequence: CASSLEKGTDGYTF.

This clonotype was picked up a small number of times. V is TRBV5-1 and J is TRBJ2-1, with TRBD2 matching over 7 bases. The germline CDR1 and CDR2 sequences are SGHRS and YFSETQ. This CDR3 has 15 residues. J lost 7 bases, V lost 5 bases, and 12 bases had no gene match. This chain's CDR3 is CASSTPNGRLNEQFF. In nucleotides, the CDR3 is TGCGCCAGCAGTACACCTAACGGGAGGTTAAATGAGCAGTTCTTC.

The sample holds a few counts of this clonotype. J is TRBJ2-5 and V is TRBV5-1; D is tentatively TRBD1 or TRBD2 (5 bases each). V was pared by 7 bases and J by 3 bases, with 13 bases between. CDR3 length equals 13 residues. Germline V lookup: CDR1 SGHRS, CDR2 YFSETQ. CDR3 coding DNA: TGCGCCAGCGCCGGGACGTCGAAAGAGACCCAGTACTTC. Residues: CASAGTSKETQYF. Combining the CDR3 with reference TRBV5-1 and TRBJ2-5 gives the whole variable domain KAGVTQTPRYLIKTRGQQVTLSCSPISGHRSVSWYQQTPGQGLQFLFEYFSETQRNKGNFPGRFSGRQFSNSRSEMNVSTLELGDSALYLCASAGTSKETQYFGPGTRLLVL.

The V and J genes are TRBV5-1 and TRBJ2-5; tentative D call: TRBD2 (8 bases). The CDR3 totals 16 residues. Deletions cut 2 bases from V and 5 bases from J, with 19 bases between. Looked up from germline, CDR1 is SGHRS and CDR2 is YFSETQ. The DNA for the CDR3 is TGCGCCAGCAGCTTATTACTAGCGGACAGGAGGGAGACCCAGTACTTC. Translated, it gives CASSLLLADRRETQYF.

The chain couples TRBV11-2 to TRBJ2-5, with TRBD2 matching 8 bases. The CDR3 loop spans 14 amino acids. J was trimmed by 4 bases and V by 5 bases; bases with no gene match: 6. Germline V lookup: CDR1 SGHAT, CDR2 FQNNGV. The CDR3 DNA sequence: TGTGCCAGCAGCCCGGACGGGGGGGCAGAGACCCAGTACTTC. Protein sequence: CASSPDGGAETQYF.

This clonotype was seen just once. Germline is not matched at one junction end, which may reflect a read error. The chain employs TRBV29-1 and TRBJ1-4; a possible D gene is TRBD1 (6 bases). The CDR3 contains 14 residues. CDR1 and CDR2 from the germline V gene are SQVTM and ANQGSEA. The CDR3 nucleotides are TGCAGCGTGTCCCCCGGGACAACGAATGAAAAACTGTTTTTT. Protein: CSVSPGTTNEKLFF.

On this clonotype itself: A read error may account for a junction end that differs from germline. This chain joins TRBV24-1 and TRBJ2-3; a possible D gene is TRBD2 (6 bases). The V gene's germline CDR1 is KGHDR and CDR2 SFDVKD. This CDR3 region has 16 residues. The CDR3 DNA reads as TGTGCCACCAGTGACCCCCCAACGGGAGCTGCAGATACGCTGTATTTT. This gives the protein CATSDPPTGAADTLYF.